The clone carrying this T cell receptor beta chain was counted ten times or more. This specimen comes from a study of molecular identifiers for immune sequencing clone quantification. Between about 18,000 and 1,100,000 sorted cells, with 10%, 30% or 50% RNA, yielded naive CD8 libraries. TCR libraries were built in bulk with a published protocol and specific TCR primers. TCRdb re-derived calls from the PCR reads in MiXCR, one entry per CDR3 protein. The data contain over 70,000 distinct CDR3 sequences, approximately 25% of them seen just once; the ten biggest clones take up roughly 0.76%. V shed 6 bases and J 4 bases; nucleotides not matched to a gene: 6. CDR1 and CDR2 (germline): SNHLY, FYNNEI. The CDR3 totals 16 residues.

The V and J genes are TRBV2 and TRBJ2-3; TRBD2 matches at 14 bases. This clonotype was sampled from a human donor in good health. Some libraries in this study had Jurkat cell RNA spiked in. Sequencing was done on a sample of naive CD8+ T cells from blood, with Jurkat cell RNA spiked in. Subset specified: FACS-sorted CD8+CD4-CCR7+CD45RA+ naive T cells. The CDR3 region is CASSPRLAGGPDTQYF. CDR3 bases: TGTGCCAGCAGCCCCAGACTAGCGGGAGGGCCAGATACGCAGTATTTT.